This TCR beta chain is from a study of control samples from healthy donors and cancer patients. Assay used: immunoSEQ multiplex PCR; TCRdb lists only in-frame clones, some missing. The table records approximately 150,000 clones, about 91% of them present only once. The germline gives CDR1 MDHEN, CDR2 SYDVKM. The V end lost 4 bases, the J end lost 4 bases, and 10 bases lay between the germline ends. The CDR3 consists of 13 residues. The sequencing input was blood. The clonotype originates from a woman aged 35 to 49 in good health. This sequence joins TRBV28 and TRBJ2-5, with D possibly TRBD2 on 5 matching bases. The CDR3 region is CASSYGVAETQYF. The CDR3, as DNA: TGTGCCAGCAGTTACGGGGTTGCAGAGACCCAGTACTTC.